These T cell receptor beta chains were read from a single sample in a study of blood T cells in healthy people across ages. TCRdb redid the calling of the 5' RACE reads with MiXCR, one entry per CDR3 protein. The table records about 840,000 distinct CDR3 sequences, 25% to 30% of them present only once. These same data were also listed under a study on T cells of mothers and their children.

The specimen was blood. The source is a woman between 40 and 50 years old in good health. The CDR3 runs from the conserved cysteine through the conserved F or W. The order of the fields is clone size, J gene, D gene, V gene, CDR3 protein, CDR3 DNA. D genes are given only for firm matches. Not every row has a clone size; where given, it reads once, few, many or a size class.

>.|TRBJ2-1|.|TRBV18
CASSSIPGGITYNEQFF
TGTGCCAGCTCATCCATCCCCGGGGGTATAACCTACAATGAGCAGTTCTTC
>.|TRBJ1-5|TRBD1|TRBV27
CASRRGQGADQPQHF
TGTGCCAGCAGACGGGGACAGGGGGCGGATCAGCCCCAGCATTTT
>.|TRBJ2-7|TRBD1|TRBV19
CASSRDRGYYEQYF
TGTGCCAGTAGCAGAGACAGGGGATACTACGAGCAGTACTTC
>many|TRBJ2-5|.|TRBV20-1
CSARSGSIQETQYF
TGCAGTGCTAGATCGGGCAGCATCCAAGAGACCCAGTACTTC
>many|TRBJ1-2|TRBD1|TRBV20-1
CSARVTGDGGYTF
TGCAGTGCTAGAGTGACAGGGGATGGTGGCTACACCTTC
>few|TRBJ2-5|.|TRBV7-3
CASSLSGVGETQYF
TGCGCCAGCAGCCTCTCGGGTGTAGGAGAGACCCAGTACTTC
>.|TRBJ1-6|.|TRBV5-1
CASSLQGEPNSPLHF
TGCGCCAGCAGCTTACAGGGAGAACCCAATTCACCCCTCCACTTT
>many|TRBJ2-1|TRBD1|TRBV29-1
CSVWDRSSYNEQFF
TGCAGCGTGTGGGACAGGAGCTCCTACAATGAGCAGTTCTTC
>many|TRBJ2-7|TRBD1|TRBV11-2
CASSLGGTAVYEQYF
TGTGCCAGCAGCTTAGGAGGGACAGCGGTCTACGAGCAGTACTTC
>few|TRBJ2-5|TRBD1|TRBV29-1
CSVQGQAKETQYF
TGCAGCGTCCAGGGACAGGCGAAAGAGACCCAGTACTTC
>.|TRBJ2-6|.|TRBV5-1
CASSLRSAPSGANVLTF
TGCGCCAGCAGCTTGAGGTCAGCTCCCTCTGGGGCCAACGTCCTGACTTTC
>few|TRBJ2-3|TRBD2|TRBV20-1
CSAALAGGKDTQYF
TGCAGTGCCGCACTAGCGGGGGGGAAGGATACGCAGTATTTT
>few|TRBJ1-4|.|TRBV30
CAGRSTNEKLFF
TGTGCCGGGAGGTCAACTAATGAAAAACTGTTTTTT
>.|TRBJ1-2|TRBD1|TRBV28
CASSAPGQGYYGYTF
TGTGCCAGCAGTGCCCCGGGACAGGGATATTATGGCTACACCTTC
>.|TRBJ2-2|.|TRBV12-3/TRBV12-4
CAARGIIGELFF
TGTGCCGCCAGGGGTATTATCGGGGAGCTGTTTTTT
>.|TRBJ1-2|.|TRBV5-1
CASSIRLEMNYGYTF
TGCGCCAGCAGCATAAGGCTGGAGATGAACTATGGCTACACCTTC
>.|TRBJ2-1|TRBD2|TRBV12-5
CASGLDHLAGGPNEQFF
TGTGCTAGTGGTTTGGACCACCTAGCGGGGGGGCCCAATGAGCAGTTCTTC
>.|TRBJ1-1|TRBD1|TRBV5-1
CASSRLGTGANTEAFF
TGCGCCAGCAGCCGCCTCGGCACAGGGGCTAACACTGAAGCTTTCTTT
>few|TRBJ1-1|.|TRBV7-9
CASSLGAGEADTEAFF
TGTGCCAGCAGCTTAGGGGCAGGGGAGGCCGACACTGAAGCTTTCTTT
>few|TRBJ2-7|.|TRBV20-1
CSALQGMINEQYF
TGCAGTGCCCTGCAGGGGATGATCAACGAGCAGTACTTC
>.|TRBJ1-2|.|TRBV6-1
CACTSAASFSGYTF
TGTGCCTGCACCTCGGCAGCTAGTTTCTCTGGCTACACCTTC
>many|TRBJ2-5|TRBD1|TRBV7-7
CASSLSDRKETQYF
TGTGCTAGCAGCTTATCGGACAGGAAGGAGACCCAGTACTTC
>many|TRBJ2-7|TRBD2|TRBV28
CASSLTPGGYEQYF
TGTGCCAGCAGTTTAACCCCGGGGGGATACGAGCAGTACTTC
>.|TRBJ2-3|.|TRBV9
CASSVDTEGGTDTPYF
TGTGCCAGCAGCGTAGATACGGAGGGAGGGACAGATACGCCGTATTTT
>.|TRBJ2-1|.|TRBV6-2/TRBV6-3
CASHGSNRVEQFF
TGTGCCAGCCACGGTTCTAACAGGGTCGAGCAGTTCTTC
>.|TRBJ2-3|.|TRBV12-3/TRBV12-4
CASSLRAGRPDTQYF
TGTGCCAGCAGTTTAAGGGCAGGGCGACCAGATACGCAGTATTTT
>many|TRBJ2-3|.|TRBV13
CASSSRTALPDTQYF
TGTGCCAGCAGCTCAAGGACGGCGCTCCCAGATACGCAGTATTTT
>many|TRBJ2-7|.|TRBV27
CASSLLGRGSEQYF
TGTGCCAGCAGTTTATTGGGCAGGGGATCCGAGCAGTACTTC
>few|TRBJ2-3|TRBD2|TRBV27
CASSFASGAGDTQYF
TGTGCCAGCAGTTTTGCTAGCGGGGCGGGGGATACGCAGTATTTT
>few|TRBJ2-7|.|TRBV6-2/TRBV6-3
CAGSYPRPDTYEQYF
TGTGCCGGCAGTTACCCTAGACCCGATACCTACGAGCAGTACTTC
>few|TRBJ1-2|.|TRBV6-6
CASSYSKSQVNYGYTF
TGTGCCAGCAGTTACTCGAAGTCCCAGGTGAACTATGGCTACACCTTC
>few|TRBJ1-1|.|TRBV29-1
CSVERGQNTEAFF
TGCAGCGTTGAACGGGGGCAGAACACTGAAGCTTTCTTT
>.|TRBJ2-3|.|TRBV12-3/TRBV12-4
CASSLRRSESADMQYF
TGTGCCAGCAGTTTGAGGCGGAGTGAGAGCGCAGATATGCAGTATTTT
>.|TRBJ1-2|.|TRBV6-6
CASSYLTGNNGYTF
TGTGCCAGCAGTTACCTCACAGGGAACAATGGCTACACCTTC
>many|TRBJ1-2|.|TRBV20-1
CSARDLGGVASNYGYTF
TGCAGTGCTAGAGATCTGGGGGGTGTAGCGTCTAACTATGGCTACACCTTC
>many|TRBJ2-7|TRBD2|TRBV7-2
CASSLAASGGGSYEQYF
TGTGCCAGCAGCTTAGCGGCTAGCGGGGGGGGCAGCTACGAGCAGTACTTC
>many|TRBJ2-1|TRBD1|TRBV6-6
CASSYSQKTGNEQFF
TGTGCCAGCAGTTACTCACAAAAGACAGGGAATGAGCAGTTCTTC
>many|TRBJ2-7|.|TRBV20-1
CSGTSSYEQYF
TGCAGTGGGACGTCCTCCTACGAGCAGTACTTC
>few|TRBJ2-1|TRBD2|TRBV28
CASSFLTSGSLYEQFF
TGTGCCAGCAGTTTTCTGACTAGCGGGAGTTTGTATGAGCAGTTCTTC
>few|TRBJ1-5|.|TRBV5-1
CASSPQGYQPQHF
TGCGCCAGCAGCCCCCAGGGGTATCAGCCCCAGCATTTT
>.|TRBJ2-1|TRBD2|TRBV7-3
CASSLYGGGADEQFF
TGTGCCAGCAGCTTATATGGCGGGGGGGCCGATGAGCAGTTCTTC